This TCR beta chain was captured in a study of cytomegalovirus exposure and HLA in healthy donors. Study-level points and caveats: Trimming of TCR beta V- and J-genes showed a link, identified in a later analysis, to a missense DCLRE1C variant. The investigators catalogued some 160 TCR beta chains as cytomegalovirus-associated. Later work found that TCR association rates differed between HLA loci; DRB1 had the most and HLA-C the fewest. With high specificity and sensitivity, the classifier reportedly diagnosed cytomegalovirus status.

Of note for this clone: Antigen unknown.

The PCR made use of 60 Vbeta and 13 Jbeta primers. Libraries were prepared by immunoSEQ multiplex PCR; TCRdb keeps only in-frame clonotypes and omits some of them. The sample lists 150,000 to 200,000 clones, roughly 85% occurring once. Germline V gives CDR1 WNHNN, CDR2 SYGVQD (reference sequence). The CDR3 sequence is 16 residues long. The V end lost 3 bases, the J end lost 4 bases, and 19 bases lay between the germline ends. Sequencing used PBMCs. This clonotype originated in a woman between 18 and 29 years old in good health and CMV-seronegative. The chain is built from TRBV10-1 and TRBJ2-7, with TRBD2 as a possible D gene (6 bases). The CDR3 DNA sequence: TGCGCCAGCAGTGACTCTGCGGCGGGAAGTAGGTACGAGCAGTACTTC. Translation: CASSDSAAGSRYEQYF.